The 10 T cell receptor beta chains below all came from one sample that was sequenced in a study of blood T cell repertoires in COVID-19. Some clones are missing from TCRdb's copy, which holds only in-frame ones; the method was immunoSEQ multiplex PCR. Of 100,000 to 150,000 clones in the sample, around 88% were seen once. Sequenced: PBMCs or T cells enriched from blood (not recorded which). Receptors were obtained from a woman aged 45-60 years who had recovered from COVID-19.

This clone has just a few counts. The rearrangement links TRBV6-5 to TRBJ2-3; 9 bases are a match to TRBD1. The germline gives CDR1 MNHEY, CDR2 SVGAGI. V was pared by 3 bases and J by 1 base, with 2 bases of the junction left unmatched. The CDR3 runs to 15 residues. This CDR3 is CASSYRTGGTDTQYF. CDR3 bases: TGTGCCAGCAGTTATAGGACAGGGGGCACAGATACGCAGTATTTT.

The chain has TRBV29-1 and TRBJ2-3, with D possibly being TRBD1 (5 bases). Germline V lookup: CDR1 SQVTM, CDR2 ANQGSEA. The CDR3 runs to 14 residues. Trimming removed 7 bases from V and 2 bases from J, with 16 bases in between. The CDR3 loop is CSAEGERHTDTQYF. DNA of the CDR3: TGCAGCGCGGAAGGGGAAAGACACACAGATACGCAGTATTTT.

This sequence joins TRBV19 and TRBJ1-2; possible D gene TRBD1, 6 bases. There are 10 residues in the CDR3. Germline V gene lookup returns CDR1 LNHDA and CDR2 SQIVND (reference sequence). Deletions cut 10 bases from V and 6 bases from J, with 9 bases between. Written as DNA, the CDR3 is TGTGCCACCGGGGACAATGGCTACACCTTC. Amino acid sequence: CATGDNGYTF.

This clone was seen once. V and J are TRBV4-1 and TRBJ1-1; D may be TRBD1 (6 bases). The CDR3 is made up of 15 amino acids. V was shortened by 0 bases and J by 3 bases, with 11 bases between the two germline ends. Germline CDR1 is MGHRA and CDR2 is YSYEKL. CDR3 nucleotides: TGCGCCAGCAGCCAAGACAGGGGACGTGACACTGAAGCTTTCTTT. Translating gives CASSQDRGRDTEAFF.

The chain combines TRBV4-1 with TRBJ2-6, with D tentatively TRBD1 (6 bases). CDR3 size: 18 residues. Trimming left V 0 bases short and J 0 bases short, with 12 bases between. CDR1 MGHRA and CDR2 YSYEKL come from the germline V gene. The CDR3 spells CASSQEGHPISGANVLTF. As DNA, the CDR3 is TGCGCCAGCAGCCAAGAGGGACATCCGATCTCTGGGGCCAACGTCCTGACTTTC.

The chain carries TRBV7-2 and TRBJ2-7; tentative D call: TRBD2 (6 bases). Germline V gene data show CDR1 as SGHTA and CDR2 as FQGNSA. V was shortened by 10 bases and J by 3 bases, with 16 bases between the two germline ends. This CDR3 is 13 amino acids long. This CDR3 is CATRGSGHYEQYF. The DNA for the CDR3 is TGTGCCACCCGGGGGTCAGGACACTACGAGCAGTACTTC.

The CDR3 region is CASSPGQHNEKLFF. For the CDR3, the DNA is TGTGCCAGCAGTCCGGGACAGCATAATGAAAAACTGTTTTTT. The gene calls are TRBV28 and TRBJ1-4, with 7 bases lining up with TRBD1. The V gene end was trimmed by 5 bases and the J gene end by 4 bases; junction bases not matched to a gene: 4. The germline V gene encodes CDR1 MDHEN and CDR2 SYDVKM. CDR3 length: 14 residues.

The rearrangement links TRBV5-5 to TRBJ2-2; 8 bases line up with TRBD2. The ends lost 6 bases at V and 1 base at J; junction bases unmatched: 11. This CDR3 spans 17 amino acids. The germline CDR1 and CDR2 sequences are SGHKS and YYEKEE (reference sequence). CDR3 sequence reads: CASTGRGALMNTGELFF. CDR3 DNA: TGTGCCAGCACCGGGCGGGGGGCCTTGATGAACACCGGGGAGCTGTTTTTT.

The chain recombines TRBV10-3 with TRBJ2-7, with TRBD1 matching 9 bases. The V gene's germline CDR1 is ENHRY and CDR2 SYGVKD. This CDR3 is built from 16 residues. With V trimmed by 2 bases and J by 5 bases, 10 bases remained unmatched. CDR3 amino acids: CAISEAPGTGSHEQYF. As DNA, the CDR3 is TGTGCCATCAGTGAGGCCCCCGGGACAGGGTCTCACGAGCAGTACTTC.

The gene calls are TRBV19 and TRBJ2-7, with D possibly matching TRBD1 (6 bases). The V gene lost 0 bases and the J gene lost 4 bases, with 7 bases spanning the gap. The CDR3 extends over 13 amino acids. CDR1 is LNHDA and CDR2 is SQIVND in the germline V gene (reference sequence). CDR3: CASSIDQGYEQYF. As DNA, the CDR3 is TGTGCCAGTAGTATAGATCAGGGGTACGAGCAGTACTTC.